The source of this T cell receptor (beta chain) is a study of blood T cells in healthy people across ages. The wider study: About one barcoded beta molecule per two T cells was captured by template switching. Whole-study findings and limits: Total diversity from one million sequenced T cells was likely underestimated.

Each sample had at least 6 million PBMCs isolated. Using a J-beta primer mix together with a sample-barcoded 5' primer, a second PCR was run for about 6 to 11 cycles. A minimum of 3 million CDR3-containing paired-end reads was obtained for each sample. TCRdb used MiXCR to reprocess the 5' RACE reads, holding one entry per CDR3 protein. Of roughly 800,000 distinct CDR3 sequences detected, roughly 64% appear once; the ten largest clones hold roughly 22%. CDR3 length: 13 residues. V shed 5 bases and J shed 9 bases, with 17 bases lying between them. Of note for this clonotype: What it binds is unknown.

The rearrangement joins TRBV12-3 or TRBV12-4 to TRBJ2-7, with D perhaps TRBD1 (6 bases). The sample comprised blood. The clonotype was recovered from a man between 25 and 39 years old in good health. The CDR3 protein is CASSKGVGPGQYF. The CDR3 bases are TGTGCCAGCAGTAAGGGGGTGGGTCCTGGGCAGTACTTC.